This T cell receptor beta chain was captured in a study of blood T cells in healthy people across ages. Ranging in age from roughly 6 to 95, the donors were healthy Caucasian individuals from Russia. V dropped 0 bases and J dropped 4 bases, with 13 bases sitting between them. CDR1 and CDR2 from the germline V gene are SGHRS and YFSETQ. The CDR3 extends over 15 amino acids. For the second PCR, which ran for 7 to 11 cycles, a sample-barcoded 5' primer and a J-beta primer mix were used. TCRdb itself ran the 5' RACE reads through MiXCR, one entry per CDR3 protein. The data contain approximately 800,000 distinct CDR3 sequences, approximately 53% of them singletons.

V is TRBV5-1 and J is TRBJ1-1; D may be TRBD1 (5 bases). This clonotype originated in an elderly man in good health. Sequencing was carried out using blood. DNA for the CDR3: TGCGCCAGCAGCTTGGGCGCCGGGGGTCGCACTGAAGCTTTCTTT. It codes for CASSLGAGGRTEAFF.